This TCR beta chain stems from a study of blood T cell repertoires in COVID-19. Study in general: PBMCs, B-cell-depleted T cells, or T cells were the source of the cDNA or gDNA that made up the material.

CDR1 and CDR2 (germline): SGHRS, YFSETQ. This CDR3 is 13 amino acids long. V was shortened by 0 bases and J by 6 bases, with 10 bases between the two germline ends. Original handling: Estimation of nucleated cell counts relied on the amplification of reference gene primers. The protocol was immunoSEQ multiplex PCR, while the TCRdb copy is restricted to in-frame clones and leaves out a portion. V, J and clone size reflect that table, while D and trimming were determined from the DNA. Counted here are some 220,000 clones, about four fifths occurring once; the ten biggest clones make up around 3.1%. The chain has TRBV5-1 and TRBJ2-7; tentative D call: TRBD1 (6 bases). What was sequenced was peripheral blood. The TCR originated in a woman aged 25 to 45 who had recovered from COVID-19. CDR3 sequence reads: CASSLAQGSEQYF. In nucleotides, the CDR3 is TGCGCCAGCAGCTTGGCTCAGGGGTCCGAGCAGTACTTC.